The rows below give T cell receptor beta chains drawn from one sample of a study of blood T cell repertoires in COVID-19. The protocol was immunoSEQ multiplex PCR, while the TCRdb copy is restricted to in-frame clones and leaves out a portion. The sample yields about 72,000 clones, about 81% seen once. The sequenced sample consisted of peripheral blood. The receptors were gathered from a human donor in a cohort sampled during active COVID-19. The CDR3 runs from the conserved cysteine through the conserved F or W. D genes are given only for firm matches. Size values are once, few and many counts, or a class for expanded clones, and some rows have none.

d_gene | j_gene | v_gene | abundance | CDR3aa | CDR3nt
NA | TRBJ2-1 | TRBV19 | NA | CASVRGGSYNEQFF | TGTGCCAGTGTACGCGGGGGCAGCTACAATGAGCAGTTCTTC
NA | TRBJ1-4 | TRBV6-5 | NA | CASSLLEGEKLFF | TGTGCCAGCAGCCTTTTGGAGGGAGAAAAACTGTTTTTT
NA | TRBJ2-1 | TRBV6-2/TRBV6-3 | NA | CASSQDTLQFDNEQFF | TGTGCCAGCAGTCAGGACACCCTCCAGTTTGACAATGAGCAGTTCTTC
NA | TRBJ2-1 | TRBV14 | NA | CASSQDISGRTYNEQFF | TGTGCCAGCAGCCAAGATATTAGTGGCAGGACCTACAATGAGCAGTTCTTC
TRBD2 | TRBJ2-7 | TRBV18 | NA | CASSPLTAGYREQYF | TGTGCCAGCTCACCACTTACAGCGGGGTACCGCGAGCAGTACTTC
NA | TRBJ1-2 | TRBV30 | few | CAWSLGDEQGYTF | TGTGCCTGGAGTTTGGGAGATGAACAGGGCTACACCTTC
TRBD1 | TRBJ1-2 | TRBV7-2 | once | CASSLDTGDGYTF | TGTGCCAGCAGCCTCGACACAGGGGATGGCTACACCTTC
TRBD1 | TRBJ2-2 | TRBV5-1 | NA | CATGQGEVAGELFF | TGCGCCACCGGACAGGGGGAAGTTGCCGGGGAGCTGTTTTTT
TRBD1 | TRBJ2-7 | TRBV24-1 | NA | CATSDNRGLWYEQYF | TGTGCCACCAGCGACAACAGGGGGCTATGGTACGAGCAGTACTTC
NA | TRBJ2-5 | TRBV5-1 | NA | CASSLSSRGTQYF | TGCGCCAGCAGCTTGTCCTCGCGGGGGACCCAGTACTTC
TRBD1 | TRBJ2-7 | TRBV5-4 | NA | CASSRDSSSYEQYF | TGTGCCAGCAGCAGGGACAGCAGCTCCTACGAGCAGTACTTC
NA | TRBJ1-1 | TRBV12-3/TRBV12-4 | NA | CASSFASNTEAFF | TGTGCCAGCAGTTTCGCGTCGAACACTGAAGCTTTCTTT